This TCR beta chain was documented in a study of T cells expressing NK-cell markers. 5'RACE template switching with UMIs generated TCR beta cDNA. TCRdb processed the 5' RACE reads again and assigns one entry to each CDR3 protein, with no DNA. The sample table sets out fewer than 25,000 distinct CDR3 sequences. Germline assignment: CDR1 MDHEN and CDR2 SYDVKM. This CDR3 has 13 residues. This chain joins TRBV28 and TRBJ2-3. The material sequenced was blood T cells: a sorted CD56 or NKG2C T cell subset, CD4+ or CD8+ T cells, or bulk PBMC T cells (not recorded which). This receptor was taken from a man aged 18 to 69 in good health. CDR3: CASSRTSTDTQYF. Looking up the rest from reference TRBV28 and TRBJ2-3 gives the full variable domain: DVKVTQSSRYLVKRTGEKVFLECVQDMDHENMFWYRQDPGLGLRLIYFSYDVKMKEKGDIPEGYSVSREKKERFSLILESASTNQTSMYLCASSRTSTDTQYFGPGTRLTVL.